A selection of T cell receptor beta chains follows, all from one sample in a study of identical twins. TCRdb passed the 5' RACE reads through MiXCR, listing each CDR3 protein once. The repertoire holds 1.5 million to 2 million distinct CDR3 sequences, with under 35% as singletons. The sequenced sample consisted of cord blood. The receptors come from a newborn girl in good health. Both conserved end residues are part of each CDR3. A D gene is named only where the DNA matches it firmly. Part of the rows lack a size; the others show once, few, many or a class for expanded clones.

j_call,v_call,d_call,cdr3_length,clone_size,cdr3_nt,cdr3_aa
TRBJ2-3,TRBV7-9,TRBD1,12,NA,TGTGCCAGCAGCGACAGGGCAGATACGCAGTGTTTT,CASSDRADTQCF
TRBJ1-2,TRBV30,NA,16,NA,TGTGCCTGGAGTGTAGATTCGCGGGGGGCGAACTATGGCTACACCTTC,CAWSVDSRGANYGYTF
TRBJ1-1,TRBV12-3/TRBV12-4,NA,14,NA,TGTGCCAGCATCCACGGGACTACGGACACTGAAGCTTTCTTT,CASIHGTTDTEAFF
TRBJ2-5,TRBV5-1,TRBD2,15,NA,TGCGCCAGCAGTGATCTAGCGGGAGAACACAATGAGCAGTACTTC,CASSDLAGEHNEQYF
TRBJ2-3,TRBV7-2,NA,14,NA,TGTGCCAGCAGCCCCAGAAGACGCACAGATACGCAGTATTTT,CASSPRRRTDTQYF
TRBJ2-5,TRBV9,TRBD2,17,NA,TGTGCCAGCAGCGTAGCGGCTAGCGGGGCCCGGGGGGAGACCCAGTACTTC,CASSVAASGARGETQYF
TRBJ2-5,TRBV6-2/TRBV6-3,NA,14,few,TGTGCCAGCAGTTACGTCCAGGTACAAGAGACCCAGTACTTC,CASSYVQVQETQYF
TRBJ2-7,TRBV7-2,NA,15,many,TGTGCCAGCAGCTTAGTCTCGGGTTCTTCCTACGAGCAGTACTTC,CASSLVSGSSYEQYF
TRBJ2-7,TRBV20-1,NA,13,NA,TGCAGTGCTATCGGGGCGAGGGTCTACGAGCAGTACTTC,CSAIGARVYEQYF
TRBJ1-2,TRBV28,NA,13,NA,TGTGCCAGCAGTTTTGACAGCTTCTATGGCTACACCTTC,CASSFDSFYGYTF
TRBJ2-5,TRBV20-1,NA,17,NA,TGCAGTGCTAGATACGGGGGCGTACCTGTATCTCAAGAGACCCAGTACTTC,CSARYGGVPVSQETQYF
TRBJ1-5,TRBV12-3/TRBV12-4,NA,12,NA,TGTGCCAGCACCATGAGGAATCAGCCCCAGCATTTT,CASTMRNQPQHF
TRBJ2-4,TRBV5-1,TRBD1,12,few,TGCGCCAGCAGCTTCGACAGGGACATTCAGTACTTC,CASSFDRDIQYF
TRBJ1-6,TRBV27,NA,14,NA,TGTGCCAGCAGTTTAAACAGGGTGGGGTCACCCCTCCACTTT,CASSLNRVGSPLHF
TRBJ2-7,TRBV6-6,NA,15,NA,TGTGCCAGCAGTTACGGGGGGGCCGGATCGGATGAGCAGTACTTC,CASSYGGAGSDEQYF
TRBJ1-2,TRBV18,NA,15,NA,TGTGCCAGCTCACCATCTGGGGTAGAGAACTATGGCTACACCTTC,CASSPSGVENYGYTF
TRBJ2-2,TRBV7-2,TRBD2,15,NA,TGTGCCAGCAGGGGACTAGCGTACAACACCGGGGAGCTGTTTTTT,CASRGLAYNTGELFF
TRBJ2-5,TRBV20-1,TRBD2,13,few,TGCAGTGCTAGAGCGGGAGGGCCGGAGACCCAGTACTTC,CSARAGGPETQYF
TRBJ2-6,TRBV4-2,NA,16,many,TGTGCCAGCAGCCAAGATGGACTCTCTGGGGCCAACGTCCTGACTTTC,CASSQDGLSGANVLTF
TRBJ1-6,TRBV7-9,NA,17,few,TGTGCCAGCAGCTTAGGACCGGGGACCTCCTATAATTCACCCCTCCACTTT,CASSLGPGTSYNSPLHF
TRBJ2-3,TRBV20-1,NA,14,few,TGCAGTGCCAGCAAAGGGAGTGGTGCAGATACGCAGTATTTT,CSASKGSGADTQYF
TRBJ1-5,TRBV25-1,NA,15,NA,TGTGCCAGCAGTGAACATGGTCGAGTAAATCAGCCCCAGCATTTT,CASSEHGRVNQPQHF
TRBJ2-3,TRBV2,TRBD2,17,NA,TGTGCCAGCAGTGAAAACGGCCCGGGACTAGCGGGAGCCCCGCAGTATTTT,CASSENGPGLAGAPQYF
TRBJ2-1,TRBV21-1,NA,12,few,TGTGCCAGCAGCCCAGGAAGCGGGGAGCAGTTCTTC,CASSPGSGEQFF
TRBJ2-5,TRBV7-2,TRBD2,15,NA,TGTGCCAGCAGCCTTAGCGGGATCTTCGGCAATGAGCAGTACTTC,CASSLSGIFGNEQYF
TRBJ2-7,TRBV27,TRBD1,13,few,TGTGCCAGCAGGGGACAGGGTAACCACGAGCAGTACTTC,CASRGQGNHEQYF
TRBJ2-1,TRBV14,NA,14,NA,TGTGCCAGCAGCCAAGATTCCGGGTACGATGAGCAGTTCTTC,CASSQDSGYDEQFF
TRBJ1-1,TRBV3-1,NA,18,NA,TGTGCCAGCAGCCAATCCTGGTGGGCCAGGCGCATGAACACTGAAGCTTTCTTT,CASSQSWWARRMNTEAFF
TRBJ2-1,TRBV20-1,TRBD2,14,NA,TGCAGTGCTGAAAAAGCGGGAGCCTACAATGAGCAGTTCTTC,CSAEKAGAYNEQFF
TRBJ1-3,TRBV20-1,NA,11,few,TGCAGTGCTGCCCCTCTACAGAGCGTATATTTT,CSAAPLQSVYF
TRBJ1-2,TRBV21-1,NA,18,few,TGTGCCAGCAGCAAAAGGCCAGGACCTAATCCCACCATCGATGGCTACACCTTC,CASSKRPGPNPTIDGYTF
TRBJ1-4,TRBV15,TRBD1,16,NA,TGTGCCACCAGCAGAGATAGGGGGACAGTTAATGAAAAACTGTTTTTT,CATSRDRGTVNEKLFF
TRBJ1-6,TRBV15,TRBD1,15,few,TGTGCCACCAGCAGAGATCGTCCAGGGGGTTCACCCCTCCACTTT,CATSRDRPGGSPLHF
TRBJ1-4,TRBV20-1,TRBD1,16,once,TGCAGTCCATCCCGGGACAGGGGGATTGGGGATGAAAAACTGTTTTTT,CSPSRDRGIGDEKLFF
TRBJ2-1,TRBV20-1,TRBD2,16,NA,TGCAGTGCTAGGGTCTCGTCGGGGGGTTTGAACAATGAGCAGTTCTTC,CSARVSSGGLNNEQFF
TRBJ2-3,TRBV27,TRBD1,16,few,TGTGCCAGCAGTTTACGTCCCGCGACAGGGGGAGATACGCAGTATTTT,CASSLRPATGGDTQYF
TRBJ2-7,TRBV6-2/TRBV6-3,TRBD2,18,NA,TGTGCCAGCAGCAGCGGACTAGCGGGAGAGAGCTCCTACAATGAGCAGTACTTC,CASSSGLAGESSYNEQYF
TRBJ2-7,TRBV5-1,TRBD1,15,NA,TGCGCCAGCAGCTTTTTTGGGGACAGCACCTACGAGCAGTACTTC,CASSFFGDSTYEQYF
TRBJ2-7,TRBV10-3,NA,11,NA,TGTGCCATCAGAGCGTCGGACGAGCAGTACTTC,CAIRASDEQYF
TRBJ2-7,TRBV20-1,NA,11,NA,TGCAGTGCAACATACGACTACGAGCAGTACTTC,CSATYDYEQYF
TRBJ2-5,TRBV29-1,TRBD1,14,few,TGCAGCGTGGGGACAGGGGGAAGCCAAGAGACCCAGTACTTC,CSVGTGGSQETQYF
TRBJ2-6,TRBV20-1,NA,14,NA,TGCAGTGCTGACGACAGGTCTGGGGCCAACGTCCTGACTTTC,CSADDRSGANVLTF
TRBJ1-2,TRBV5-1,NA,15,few,TGCGCCAGCAGCTTCGGCGGCCCACCCAGCTATGGCTACACCTTC,CASSFGGPPSYGYTF
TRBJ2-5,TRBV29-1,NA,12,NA,TGCAGCGTTGGACGAGTCCAAGAGACCCACTACTTC,CSVGRVQETHYF
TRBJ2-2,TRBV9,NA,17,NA,TGTGCCAGCAGCCCGTCTTCGGGGGCGCGAAACACCGGGGAGCTGTTTTTT,CASSPSSGARNTGELFF
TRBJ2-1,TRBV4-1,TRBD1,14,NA,TGCGCCAGCAGCCAAGATTACAGGGGCAATGAGCAGTTCTTC,CASSQDYRGNEQFF
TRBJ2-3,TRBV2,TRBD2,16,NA,TGTGCCAGCACCAGACTAGCGGGGGCCCCGGGAGATACGCAGTATTTT,CASTRLAGAPGDTQYF
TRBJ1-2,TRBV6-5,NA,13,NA,TGTGCCAGCAGCCCCGGGACAATAGGGGGCTACACCTTC,CASSPGTIGGYTF
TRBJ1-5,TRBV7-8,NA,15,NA,TGTGCCAGCAGCTTAGAGCTCTATAGCAATCAGCCCCAGCATTTT,CASSLELYSNQPQHF
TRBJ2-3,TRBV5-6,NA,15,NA,TGTGCCAGCAGCTTAACTACTTACTTTGGGGATACGCAGTATTTT,CASSLTTYFGDTQYF
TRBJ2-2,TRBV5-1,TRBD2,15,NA,TGCGCCAGCAGCCCCGGGACTAGTGGGGCCGGGGAGCTGTTTTTT,CASSPGTSGAGELFF
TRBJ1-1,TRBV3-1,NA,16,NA,TGTGCCAGCAGCCAAGAACCGCGAGGTCCGAACACTGAAGCTTTCTTT,CASSQEPRGPNTEAFF
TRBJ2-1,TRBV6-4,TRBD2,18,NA,TGTGCCAGCAGTGCTCTAGCGGGGCGCGGTAGCTCCTACAATGAGCAGTTCTTC,CASSALAGRGSSYNEQFF
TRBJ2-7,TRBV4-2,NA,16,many,TGTGCCAGCAGCCAGGGGTCAACAGCTTTATACTACGAGCAGTACTTC,CASSQGSTALYYEQYF
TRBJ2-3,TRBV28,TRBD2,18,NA,TGTGCCAGCAGTTTCAGCGGGAGGTTGGGCACACACACAGATACGCAGTATTTT,CASSFSGRLGTHTDTQYF